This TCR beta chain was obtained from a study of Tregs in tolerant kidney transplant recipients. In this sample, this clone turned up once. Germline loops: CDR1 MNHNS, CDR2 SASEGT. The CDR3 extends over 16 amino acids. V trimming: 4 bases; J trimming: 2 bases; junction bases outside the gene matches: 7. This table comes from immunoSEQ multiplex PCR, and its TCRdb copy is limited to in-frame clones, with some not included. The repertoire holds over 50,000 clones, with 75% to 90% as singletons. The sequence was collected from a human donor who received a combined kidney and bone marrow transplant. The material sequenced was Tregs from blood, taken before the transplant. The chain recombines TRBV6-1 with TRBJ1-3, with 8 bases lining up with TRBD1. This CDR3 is CASSGAGGLAGNTIYF. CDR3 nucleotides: TGTGCCAGCAGTGGAGCAGGGGGCTTAGCTGGAAACACCATATATTTT.